The clone carrying this TCR beta chain was seen repeatedly, ten times or more. The antigen is undetermined. Germline CDR1 reads ENHRY; CDR2 reads SYGVKD. V shed 6 bases and J 4 bases; nucleotides not matched to a gene: 9. The length of the CDR3 is 15 residues. The sample comes from a study of T cells in Graves' hyperthyroidism and ophthalmopathy. Study-level points and caveats: From stable hyperthyroidism, ophthalmopathy was set apart by a 13 V-J model. Most thyroid clonotypes expanded above 0.001 were also detected in blood.

RNA transcripts yielded amplified TCR beta CDR3 regions. HTBI primers were employed in a first-round RT-PCR of the TCR CDR3. TCRdb recomputed calls from the multiplex PCR reads with MiXCR, one row per CDR3 protein. In the table there are hundreds of thousands of distinct CDR3 sequences, approximately 44% of which are singletons. Disease duration under 2 months; hyperthyroidism patients were aged 18 to 65. Exclusion criteria comprised uncontrolled infection, other autoimmune disease, pregnancy or lactation. The chain uses TRBV10-3 and TRBJ2-7, with 10 bases matching TRBD1. This TCR was recovered from a woman in her late teens or twenties with Graves' hyperthyroidism. Sequenced material: peripheral blood or thyroid tissue (not recorded which). CDR3 region: CAISNGQGGDYEQYF. CDR3 sequence (DNA): TGTGCCATCAGCAATGGACAGGGGGGAGATTACGAGCAGTACTTC.